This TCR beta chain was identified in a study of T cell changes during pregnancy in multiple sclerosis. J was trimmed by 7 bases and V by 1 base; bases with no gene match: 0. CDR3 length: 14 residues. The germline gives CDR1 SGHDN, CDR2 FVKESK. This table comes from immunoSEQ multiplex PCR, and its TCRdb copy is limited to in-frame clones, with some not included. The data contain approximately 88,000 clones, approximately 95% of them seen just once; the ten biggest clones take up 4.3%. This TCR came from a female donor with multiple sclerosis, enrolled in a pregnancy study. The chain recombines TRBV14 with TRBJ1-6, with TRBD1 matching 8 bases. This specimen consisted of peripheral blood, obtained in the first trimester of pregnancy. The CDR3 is CASSQGQGNSPLHF. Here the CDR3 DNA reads TGTGCCAGCAGCCAAGGACAGGGGAATTCACCCCTCCACTTT. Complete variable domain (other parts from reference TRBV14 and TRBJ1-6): EAGVTQFPSHSVIEKGQTVTLRCDPISGHDNLYWYRRVMGKEIKFLLHFVKESKQDESGMPNNRFLAERTGGTYSTLKVQPAELEDSGVYFCASSQGQGNSPLHFGNGTRLTVT.